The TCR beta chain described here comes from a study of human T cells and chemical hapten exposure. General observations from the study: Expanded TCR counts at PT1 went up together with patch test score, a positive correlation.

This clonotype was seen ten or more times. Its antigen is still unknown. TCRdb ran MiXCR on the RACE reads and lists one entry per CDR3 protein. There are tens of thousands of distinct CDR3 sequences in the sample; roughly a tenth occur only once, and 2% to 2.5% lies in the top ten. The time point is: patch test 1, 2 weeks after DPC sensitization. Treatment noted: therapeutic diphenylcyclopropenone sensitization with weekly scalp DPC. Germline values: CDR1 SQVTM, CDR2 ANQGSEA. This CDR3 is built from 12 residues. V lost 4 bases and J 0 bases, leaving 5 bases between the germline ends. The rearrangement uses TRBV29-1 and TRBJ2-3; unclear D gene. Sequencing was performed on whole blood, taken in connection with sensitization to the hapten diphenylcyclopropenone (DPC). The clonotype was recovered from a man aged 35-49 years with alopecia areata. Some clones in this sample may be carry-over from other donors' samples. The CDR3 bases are TGCAGCGTTGTAGCTAGCACAGATACGCAGTATTTT. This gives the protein CSVVASTDTQYF.